The source of this TCR beta chain is a study of T cell responses to AZD1222 COVID-19 vaccine. Findings of the study overall: Clonal diversity was possibly underestimated, and white British individuals and females predominated among donors. Baseline antibody screening turned up just a handful of seropositive AZD1222 recipients.

The repertoire was sequenced with immunoSEQ multiplex PCR; TCRdb's copy has only in-frame clones and lacks some. Of approximately 50,000 clones listed, about 86% are singletons. Points on this clone: Its antigen remains unidentified.

Germline loops: CDR1 SGHTA, CDR2 FQGTGA. The ends were cut back, 8 bases at V and 8 bases at J, with 10 bases in the middle. The CDR3 contains 11 residues. The chain employs TRBV7-3 and TRBJ2-1; D is perhaps TRBD1 (5 bases). The clonotype comes from an adult who received the AZD1222 COVID-19 vaccine. The material was peripheral blood, obtained 28 days after the second AZD1222 dose. In nucleotides, the CDR3 is TGTGCCAGCTCCCAAGGGGATGAGCAGTTCTTC. This sequence encodes CASSQGDEQFF.